This TCR beta chain was profiled in a study of CD8+ T cells in alopecia areata. Study context: Treated patients swallowed 5 to 10 mg of oral tofacitinib twice daily.

Points from the study as a whole: Normal skin contains resident alphabeta T cells, and these are also sequenced in scalp samples.

On this clone: The antigen is unknown.

cDNA prepared by RNA extraction and subsequent reverse transcription served as the template for sequencing. Libraries were prepared by immunoSEQ multiplex PCR; TCRdb keeps only in-frame clonotypes and omits some of them. Of around 120,000 clones in the sample, about two fifths are singletons; the top ten hold 3.1%. The sequenced material came from CD4+ T cells sorted from blood. This TCR came from a human donor with alopecia areata.

CDR3 sequence (DNA): TGTGCCAGCAGCCAAGCGGCGGGCTCCTACGAGCAGTACTTC. This translates into CASSQAAGSYEQYF. The V call is TRBV14, the J call TRBJ2-7, with a tentative D call TRBD2 (5 bases). CDR1 SGHDN and CDR2 FVKESK come from the germline V gene. Deletions cut 1 base from V and 0 bases from J, with 7 bases between. CDR3 size: 14 residues.